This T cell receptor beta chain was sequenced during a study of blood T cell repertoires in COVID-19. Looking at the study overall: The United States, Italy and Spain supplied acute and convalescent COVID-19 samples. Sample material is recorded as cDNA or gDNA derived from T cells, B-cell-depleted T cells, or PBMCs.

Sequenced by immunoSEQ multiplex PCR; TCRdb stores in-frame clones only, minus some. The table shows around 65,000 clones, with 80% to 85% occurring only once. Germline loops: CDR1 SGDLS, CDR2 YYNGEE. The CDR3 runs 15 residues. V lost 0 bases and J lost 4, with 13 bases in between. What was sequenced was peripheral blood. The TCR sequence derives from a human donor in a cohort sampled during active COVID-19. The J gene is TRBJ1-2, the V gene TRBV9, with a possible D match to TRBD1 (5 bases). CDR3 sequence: CASSVAHGAGYGYTF. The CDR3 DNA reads TGTGCCAGCAGCGTAGCTCATGGGGCTGGCTATGGCTACACCTTC. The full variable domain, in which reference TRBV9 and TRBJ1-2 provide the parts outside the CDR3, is DSGVTQTPKHLITATGQRVTLRCSPRSGDLSVYWYQQSLDQGLQFLIQYYNGEERAKGNILERFSAQQFPDLHSELNLSSLELGDSALYFCASSVAHGAGYGYTFGSGTRLTVV.